Here is one TCR beta chain with its context. No antigen is known for it. No much larger clone exists at a distance of one base, and base qualities are not known. These data originate in a study of cytomegalovirus exposure and HLA in healthy donors (dated by TCRdb to the late 2010s). Broadly, across the study: In an earlier analysis of 587 of the donors, 250 to 300 Gb of sequence data and 117 million unique TCR beta sequences from about 190 million T cells were reported. In a later analysis, previously published TCR beta repertoires from fewer than 750 donors were re-analyzed and high-resolution HLA genotyping was added so that TCR occurrence patterns could be studied. The number of typed donors differed by locus: about 629-640 for A, B, C, DRB1 and DQB1; 500 to 550 for DQA1; fewer than 610 for DPA1; and about 450 for DPB1. About five DR-DQ haplotypes were treated as single units for association and clustering because of strong linkage in the cohort. Rather than drawing on any new phenotypic data, the later analysis identified candidate immune exposures from TCR beta sequences and the way those sequences occurred across donors. An early release that covered around 590 HLA-typed donors contained approximately 320 gigabases of sequencing data and tens of millions of unique TCR sequences. Alongside the repertoire data, information on donor age, sex, ethnicity and CMV serostatus was compiled. The T cell repertoires of some 700 subjects were profiled by immunosequencing and related to cytomegalovirus serostatus. A separate validation cohort of 100 to 150 different subjects was used in addition to the roughly 640-subject first cohort. Of the approximately 400 genotyped donors, approximately 82% fell in the genetic ancestry cluster associated with self-reported Caucasian donors. A later genetic analysis used genome-wide SNP genotypes for about three fifths of the 666 donors, treating that subset as a discovery cohort. The study aimed to test whether cataloging public T cell receptors could reveal signatures of past pathogen exposure. In an earlier analysis of 587 of the donors, high-throughput TCR beta sequencing was used to judge whether each TCR beta V gene segment behaved as functional or pseudogenic. All discovery cohort repertoires had been generated using a single sequencing platform. Among roughly 370 genotyped donors of the cohort, an average of approximately 240,000 unique TCR beta nucleotide sequences were sequenced per donor, roughly a sixth of them non-productive. Class I and class II HLA loci were covered by the typing at four-digit resolution. The study combined high-throughput TCR immunosequencing, statistical association of individual TCRs with disease status, and machine learning to predict cytomegalovirus infection status. The full study reports these points: A further reported finding was that TCR beta sequences accurately predicted the HLA-A and HLA-B alleles for most subjects in the first cohort. Roughly uniform sequencing depth across donors was assumed in presence/absence analyses, although this assumption may not hold. In an earlier analysis of a few hundred of the donors, most TCR beta V segments were observed in productive rearrangements about 87% or about 30% of the time, broadly matching IMGT annotations. A later analysis associated some 17,000 TCR beta sequences with specific HLA alleles at a false discovery rate of 0.05. CMV serostatus was the only immune exposure information available for the cohort. Compared with the roughly 700-donor mean, donors in an Asian-associated ancestry cluster had fewer N-insertions in productive TCRs, according to a later genetic analysis. Correlated functional status among segregating V segments might reflect linkage disequilibrium, but an unknown experimental factor could not be ruled out. Because counts were too low, around 18 rarely observed V segments, including chromosome 9 orphons, were left out of the earlier analysis of about 500 of the donors. Because some donors lacked HLA typing at each locus, the association tests relied only on the typed subset. The authors suggested that the approach could potentially be generalized to other disease states and immunological phenotypes. A total of fewer than 200 TCR beta chains were listed by the study as associated with cytomegalovirus. Three of the identified cytomegalovirus-associated TCR beta chains were confirmed in vitro to be specific for cytomegalovirus antigens. Several of the top co-occurrence clusters appeared to be linked to parvovirus B19, influenza, CMV and Epstein-Barr virus, according to a later analysis. According to a later analysis, TCR association rates differed among HLA loci, with DRB1 alleles showing the most associated TCRs and HLA-C alleles showing the fewest. In both the original and validation cohorts, the classifier was reported to diagnose cytomegalovirus status with high specificity and sensitivity. In a later analysis, most CMV-associated TCR beta chains were found to appear HLA-restricted, with HLA associations seemingly driven largely by CMV exposure. A cluster of highly shared sequence variants was judged likely to be a technical artifact of the sequencing pipeline. When HLA alleles, especially DR and DQ, strongly co-occurred, TCR associations were difficult to assign to individual alleles. In a later analysis, HLA-associated TCR beta chains showed more clonal expansion and lower generation probabilities than non-associated chains that were equally common. V-gene and J-gene trimming of TCR beta chains was associated with a missense DCLRE1C variant in a later genetic analysis, and the association was replicated in an independent cohort. Because the 87-base-pair reads could not distinguish some IMGT-functional V segments, including TRBV6-2 and TRBV6-3, those segments were excluded. Most TCR sequences were observed very rarely across donors, whereas some public TCRs were present in many individuals. The cohort was sequenced for TCR beta chains only, and without alpha or paired-chain data the features that could be detected were limited.

The germline V gene gives CDR1 as SNHLY and CDR2 as FYNNEI. V drops 3 bases and J drops 0 bases, leaving 9 bases in between. The CDR3 spans 14 residues, from the cysteine through the phenylalanine. This entry keeps only the CDR3 DNA: 42 bases, framed from base 1. The cohort consisted of 600 to 750 healthy bone marrow donors. At the time of sampling, all cohort members were nominally healthy, though unrecorded immune exposures were likely present. The donor was CMV seropositive and was included in the group of 250 to 300 seropositive cohort members. A peripheral blood sample was provided by each donor, and peripheral blood mononuclear cells were used for TCR beta sequencing. The Qiagen DNeasy Blood Extraction Kit was used to extract genomic DNA from the blood cell samples. The method was the immunoSEQ multiplex PCR assay. The multiplex PCR relied on a mix of 60 forward primers for TCR Vbeta segments and 13 reverse primers for TCR Jbeta segments. The CDR3 region of rearranged TCR beta genes was amplified from genomic DNA by a multiplex PCR assay. Amplified TCR beta libraries were sequenced as 87-base-pair reads on the Illumina HiSeq System. Under the source paper's analysis protocol: Across the 500 to 850 repertoires, a later analysis counted some 80 million unique TCR beta chains, around 11 million of which were shared by at least two donors. A nearest-neighbor algorithm error-corrected the raw reads and collapsed the reads into unique sequences, merging closely related sequences to remove PCR and sequencing errors. Alignment of CDR3 sequences to IMGT reference sequences was used to assign V, D and J gene segments. Each retained sequence needed at least a six-nucleotide match to both a V gene segment and a J gene segment. Rearrangements were classified as productive when the CDR3 lacked stop codons and remained in frame with V and J, and all other rearrangements were classified as non-productive. Following IMGT convention, CDR3 was defined as the stretch from the second conserved V-encoded cysteine up to the conserved J-encoded phenylalanine. In an earlier analysis of approximately 590 of the donors, sequences lacking an unambiguous match to a single V gene segment were excluded. An earlier analysis of 450 to 650 of the donors called V segments functional above 56.7% productive rearrangements and segregating when the between-donor standard deviation exceeded 5%. To diagnose cytomegalovirus status from the catalog of TCR beta chain sequences, a statistical classification framework was built. In a later analysis, V and J genes were assigned by comparing TCR nucleotide sequences against IMGT/GENE-DB human TR gene sequences. In a later analysis, CDR3 sequences and most-parsimonious VDJ recombination scenarios were assigned using the TCRdist pipeline. In a later analysis, each TCR beta chain was defined by its CDR3 amino acid sequence together with its V-gene family, and reads without a unique V-gene family were excluded. As a way to deal with suspected cross-contamination and a sequencing artifact, a later analysis dropped 450 to 700 nucleotide sequences that were highly shared and had low generation probability. In a later analysis, a clonal expansion index was calculated for each public chain from normalized within-repertoire ranks of inferred template counts. Generation probabilities in a later analysis came from a VDJ recombination model fitted to out-of-frame rearrangements, and those results were checked against IGoR. In a later analysis, TCR-TCR, TCR-HLA and TCR-CMV co-occurrence was scored with hypergeometric tests, and a repertoire-size bias correction was applied to TCR pairs. In a later analysis, false discovery rates were estimated by permuting HLA or CMV assignments 20 times. A later analysis grouped co-occurring TCRs with DBSCAN, adding TCRdist sequence similarity when clustering within HLA-allele-positive subsets. Repertoires with fewer than 30,000 or more than 120,000 public chains, plus five repertoires with anomalous nucleotide sharing, were excluded from co-occurrence clustering. Sourced from immuneACCESS, this table was stored by TCRdb with only in-frame sequences that have V and J called. A share of the clones is absent; for the studies checked, an unresolved V gene accounts for under half, and the remainder has no known explanation. V, J and clone size derive from that table, while D and trimming were established from the DNA sequence. The sample has 150,000 to 200,000 clones on record, roughly 72% of them singletons. The leading ten clones occupy just over 2% of the sample.

This TCR came from a woman aged 25 to 39 in good health and CMV-seropositive. The sequencing sample was made of PBMCs. The chain uses TRBV2 and TRBJ2-7; a tentative D match to TRBD1 spans 6 bases. For the CDR3, the sequence is CASSELDSSYEQYF. The sequence in DNA is TGTGCCAGCAGTGAGCTGGACAGCTCCTACGAGCAGTACTTC.